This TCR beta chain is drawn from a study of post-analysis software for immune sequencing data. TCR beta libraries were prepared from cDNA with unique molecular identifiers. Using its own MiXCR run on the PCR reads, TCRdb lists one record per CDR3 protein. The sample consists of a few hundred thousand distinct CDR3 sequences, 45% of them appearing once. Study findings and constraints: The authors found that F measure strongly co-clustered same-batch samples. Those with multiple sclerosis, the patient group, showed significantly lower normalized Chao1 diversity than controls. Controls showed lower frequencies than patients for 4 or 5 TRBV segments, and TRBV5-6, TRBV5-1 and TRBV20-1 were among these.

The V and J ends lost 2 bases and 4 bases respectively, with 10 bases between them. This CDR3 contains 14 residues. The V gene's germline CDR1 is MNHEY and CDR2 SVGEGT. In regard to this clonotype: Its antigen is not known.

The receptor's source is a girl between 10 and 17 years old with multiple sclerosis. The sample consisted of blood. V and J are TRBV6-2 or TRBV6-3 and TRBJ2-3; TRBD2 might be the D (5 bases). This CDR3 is CASSYGRAADTQYF. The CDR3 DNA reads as TGTGCCAGCAGTTACGGGCGGGCAGCAGATACGCAGTATTTT.